This passage covers 13 T cell receptor beta chains from one sample sequenced in a study of T-cell memory formation after mild COVID-19. TCRdb reanalysed the 5' RACE reads using MiXCR and keeps one entry per CDR3 protein. The sample contains 100,000 to 150,000 distinct CDR3 sequences, roughly 6% of which appear only once. The material sequenced was PBMCs or a T cell subset sorted from them (not recorded which). All receptors come from an adult woman who had mild COVID-19 (a few samples of this study predate the infection). Cell type and time point are not known.

This clonotype was recorded many times. The chain joins TRBV7-3 to TRBJ2-2; D unclear. This CDR3 contains 15 residues. Germline lookup yields CDR1 SGHTA and CDR2 FQGTGA. V lost 3 bases and J 4 bases, leaving 12 bases between the germline ends. The CDR3, as DNA: TGTGCCAGCAGCTTTTCAGTCCTGGGCACCGGGGAGCTGTTTTTT. It is translated as CASSFSVLGTGELFF.

This clonotype was observed a handful of times. The chain couples TRBV24-1 to TRBJ2-3, with TRBD1 identical over 10 bases. The CDR3 loop spans 14 amino acids. After removal of 8 bases from V and 3 bases from J, the junction contained 4 bases not matched to a gene. CDR1 is KGHDR and CDR2 is SFDVKD in the germline V gene. CDR3 sequence: CATKPGQGTDTQYF. The DNA for the CDR3 is TGTGCCACCAAACCGGGACAGGGGACAGATACGCAGTATTTT.

This clonotype occurred a few times. The CDR3 loop is CASSFTGDRIMKGLFF. CDR3 nucleotides: TGTGCCAGCAGTTTCACTGGGGACCGGATAATGAAGGGACTGTTTTTT. This chain connects TRBV12-3 or TRBV12-4 to TRBJ1-4; TRBD1 is a possible D gene (5 bases). The V gene lost 3 bases and the J gene lost 13 bases, with 24 bases spanning the gap. This CDR3 spans 16 amino acids.

This clonotype was counted a few times. The rearrangement links TRBV21-1 to TRBJ2-7; the table's TRBD1 call for D was not verified on the DNA. TRBV21-1 is shown as a pseudogene. CDR3 length: 15 residues. CDR3 residues: CASSNSEGATYEQYF. The CDR3 bases are TGTGCCAGCAGCAATTCGGAGGGGGCAACCTACGAGCAGTACTTC.

This clonotype was found a few times. J is TRBJ1-1 and V is TRBV4-1; D may be TRBD1 (5 bases). From germline, CDR1 is MGHRA and CDR2 YSYEKL. V was cut by 2 bases and J by 4 bases, with 14 bases left in between. The CDR3 extends over 15 amino acids. CDR3 residues: CASSQPNSGSTEAFF. CDR3 sequence (DNA): TGCGCCAGCAGCCAACCCAACTCAGGGAGCACTGAAGCTTTCTTT.

This clonotype was counted at least ten times. This rearrangement joins TRBV20-1 to TRBJ2-7, with D possibly being TRBD1 or TRBD2 (5 bases each). Trimming stripped 6 bases from V and 6 bases from J, with 15 bases between. Germline-derived CDR1 and CDR2 are DFQATT and SNEGSKA (reference sequence). This CDR3 has 12 residues. CDR3 region: CSADVRGIEQYF. CDR3 coding DNA: TGCAGTGCGGACGTGAGGGGCATCGAGCAGTACTTC.

This clonotype was picked up a small number of times. V gene TRBV29-1 combines with J gene TRBJ2-5; D is possibly TRBD2 (5 bases). The CDR3 runs to 12 residues. V was pared by 3 bases and J by 4 bases, with 9 bases between. Germline V gene data show CDR1 as SQVTM and CDR2 as ANQGSEA. Here the CDR3 DNA reads TGCAGCGTTGAGAGGCTAGCAGAGACCCAGTACTTC. This translates into CSVERLAETQYF.

The chain joins TRBV5-1 to TRBJ2-7, with D maybe TRBD1 (5 bases). The CDR3 is 12 residues long. The ends were cut back, 4 bases at V and 3 bases at J, with 8 bases in the middle. CDR1 and CDR2 from the germline V gene are SGHRS and YFSETQ. CDR3 residues: CASSAGIYEQYF. CDR3 coding DNA: TGCGCCAGCAGCGCAGGGATCTACGAGCAGTACTTC.

This chain's CDR3 is CSAAGLAGLKNIQYF. The CDR3 nucleotides are TGCAGTGCCGCGGGACTAGCGGGACTAAAAAACATTCAGTACTTC. The chain uses TRBV20-1 and TRBJ2-4, with 13 bases aligning to TRBD2. This CDR3 region has 15 residues. Germline loops: CDR1 DFQATT, CDR2 SNEGSKA (reference sequence). With 6 bases clipped from V and 4 bases from J, the junction kept 6 bases outside the gene matches.

A word on this clonotype: Germline is not matched at one junction end, which may reflect a read error. V usage is TRBV12-3 or TRBV12-4 and J usage is TRBJ1-1; 9 bases are shared with TRBD1. The CDR3 has 16 amino acids. The DNA for the CDR3 is TGTGCCAGCAGTGGGCCCGGGACAGGGATAGACACTGAAGCTCTCTTT. Translating gives CASSGPGTGIDTEALF.

This chain links TRBV12-3 or TRBV12-4 with TRBJ1-1; TRBD1 aligns across 9 bases. V shed 6 bases and J 0 bases; nucleotides not matched to a gene: 17. The CDR3 runs 19 residues. The CDR3, as DNA: TGTGCCAGCAGCCCCGGGGTGTCCGGGACAGGGCCCATGAACACTGAAGCTTTCTTT. This translates into CASSPGVSGTGPMNTEAFF.

The V and J genes are TRBV2 and TRBJ2-3, with TRBD2 identical over 9 bases. The germline CDR1 and CDR2 sequences are SNHLY and FYNNEI. The CDR3 spans 13 residues. V shed 10 bases, J shed 1 base, and the junction held 3 bases outside the gene matches. The CDR3 loop reads CAIQREGTDTQYF. The CDR3 bases are TGTGCCATCCAGCGGGAGGGCACAGATACGCAGTATTTT. Based on the CDR3 plus reference TRBV2 and TRBJ2-3, the full variable domain is EPEVTQTPSHQVTQMGQEVILRCVPISNHLYFYWYRQILGQKVEFLVSFYNNEISEKSEIFDDQFSVERPDGSNFTLKIRSTKLEDSAMYFCAIQREGTDTQYFGPGTRLTVL.

This clonotype has ten or more counts. One end of the junction does not line up with germline, which may come from a read error. The chain couples TRBV20-1 to TRBJ2-1; TRBD2 might be the D (7 bases). CDR3 length: 13 residues. Germline CDR1 and CDR2: DFQATT and SNEGSKA (reference sequence). The CDR3 bases are TGCAGTTCTAGGAGGGGGAGGGACAATGAGCAGTTCTTC. This sequence encodes CSSRRGRDNEQFF.